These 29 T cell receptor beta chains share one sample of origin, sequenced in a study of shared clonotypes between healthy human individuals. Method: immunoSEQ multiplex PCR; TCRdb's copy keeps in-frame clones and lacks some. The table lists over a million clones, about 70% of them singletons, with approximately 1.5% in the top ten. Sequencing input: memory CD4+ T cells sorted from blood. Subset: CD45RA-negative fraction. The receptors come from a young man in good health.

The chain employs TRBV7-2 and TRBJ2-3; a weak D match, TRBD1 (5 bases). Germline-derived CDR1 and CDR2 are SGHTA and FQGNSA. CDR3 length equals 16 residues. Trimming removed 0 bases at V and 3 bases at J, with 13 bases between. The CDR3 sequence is CASSLAPWQGTDTQYF. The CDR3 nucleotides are TGTGCCAGCAGCTTAGCGCCTTGGCAGGGAACAGATACGCAGTATTTT.

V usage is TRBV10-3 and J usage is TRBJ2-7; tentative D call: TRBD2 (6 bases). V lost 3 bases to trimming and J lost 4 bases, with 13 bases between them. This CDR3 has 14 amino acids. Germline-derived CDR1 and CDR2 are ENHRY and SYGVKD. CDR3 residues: CAISDGASDYEQYF. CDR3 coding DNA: TGTGCCATCAGTGATGGGGCTAGCGATTACGAGCAGTACTTC.

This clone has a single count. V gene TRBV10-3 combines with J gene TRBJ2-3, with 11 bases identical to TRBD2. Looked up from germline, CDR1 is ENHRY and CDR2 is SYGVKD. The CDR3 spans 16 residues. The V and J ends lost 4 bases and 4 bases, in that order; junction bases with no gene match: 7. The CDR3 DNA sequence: TGTGCCATCAGTGGAACTAGCGGGGGCGACTCAGATACGCAGTATTTT. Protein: CAISGTSGGDSDTQYF.

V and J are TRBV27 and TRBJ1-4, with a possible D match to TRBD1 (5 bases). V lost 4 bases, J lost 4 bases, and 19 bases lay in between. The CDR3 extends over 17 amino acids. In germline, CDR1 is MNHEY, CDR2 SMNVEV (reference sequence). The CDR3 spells CASSSSITTAYNEKLFF. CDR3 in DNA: TGTGCCAGCAGTTCCTCCATCACGACAGCCTATAATGAAAAACTGTTTTTT.

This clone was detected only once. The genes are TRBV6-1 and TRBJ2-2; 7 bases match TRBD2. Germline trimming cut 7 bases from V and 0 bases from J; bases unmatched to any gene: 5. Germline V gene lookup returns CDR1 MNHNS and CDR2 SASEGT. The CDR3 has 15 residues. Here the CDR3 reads CASTLSGTNTGELFF. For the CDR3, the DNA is TGTGCCAGCACCCTGAGCGGGACGAACACCGGGGAGCTGTTTTTT.

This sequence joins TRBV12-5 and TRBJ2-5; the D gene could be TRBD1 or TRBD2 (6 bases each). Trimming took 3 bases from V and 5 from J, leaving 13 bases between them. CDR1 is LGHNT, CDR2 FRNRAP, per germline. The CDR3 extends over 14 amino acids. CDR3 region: CASGFGGRGETQYF. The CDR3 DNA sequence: TGTGCTAGTGGTTTTGGGGGGCGCGGGGAGACCCAGTACTTC.

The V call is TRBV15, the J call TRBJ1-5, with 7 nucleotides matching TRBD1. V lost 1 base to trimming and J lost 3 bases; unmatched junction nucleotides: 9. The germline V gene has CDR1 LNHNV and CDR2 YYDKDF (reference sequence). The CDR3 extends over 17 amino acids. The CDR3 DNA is TGTGCCACCAGCAGAGCCGGGACAGTACCGAACAATCAGCCCCAGCATTTT. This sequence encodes CATSRAGTVPNNQPQHF.

The CDR3 DNA sequence: TGTGCCAGCAGGAGAACGGGACAGACGAACACTGAAGCTTTCTTT. Amino acids: CASRRTGQTNTEAFF. J is TRBJ1-1 and V is TRBV7-8; the match to TRBD1 covers 7 bases. Trimming took 6 bases from V and 1 from J; bases not matched to a gene: 8. Germline V CDR1 and CDR2: SGHVS, FQNEAQ. This CDR3 contains 15 residues. The full variable domain, rest sourced from reference TRBV7-8 and TRBJ1-1, is GAGVSQSPRYKVAKRGQDVALRCDPISGHVSLFWYQQALGQGPEFLTYFQNEAQLDKSGLPSDRFFAERPEGSVSTLKIQRTQQEDSAVYLCASRRTGQTNTEAFFGQGTRLTVV.

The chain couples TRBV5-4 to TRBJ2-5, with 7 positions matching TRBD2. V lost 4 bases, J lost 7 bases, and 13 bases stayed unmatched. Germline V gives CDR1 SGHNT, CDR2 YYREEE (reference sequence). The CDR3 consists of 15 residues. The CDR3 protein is CASSGGERSIGTQYF. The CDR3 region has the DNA TGTGCCAGCAGCGGGGGGGAGAGGAGTATTGGGACCCAGTACTTC.

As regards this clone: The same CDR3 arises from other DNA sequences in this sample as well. The CDR3 protein is CASSLQGYSNQPQHF. CDR3 sequence (DNA): TGCGCCAGCAGCTTACAGGGATATAGCAATCAGCCCCAGCATTTT. This sequence joins TRBV5-1 and TRBJ1-5; D might be TRBD1 (6 bases). This CDR3 has 15 amino acids. Germline V gene sequence: CDR1 SGHRS, CDR2 YFSETQ. Trimming stripped 2 bases from V and 0 bases from J, with 9 bases between.

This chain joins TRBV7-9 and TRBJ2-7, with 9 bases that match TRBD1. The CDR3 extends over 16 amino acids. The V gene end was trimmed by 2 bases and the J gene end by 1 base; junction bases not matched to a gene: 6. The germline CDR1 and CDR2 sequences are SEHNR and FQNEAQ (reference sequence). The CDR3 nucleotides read TGTGCCAGCAGCTTATCCGGGACAGGGACTTCCTACGAGCAGTACTTC. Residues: CASSLSGTGTSYEQYF. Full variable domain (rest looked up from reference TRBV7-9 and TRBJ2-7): DTGVSQNPRHKITKRGQNVTFRCDPISEHNRLYWYRQTLGQGPEFLTYFQNEAQLEKSRLLSDRFSAERPKGSFSTLEIQRTEQGDSAMYLCASSLSGTGTSYEQYFGPGTRLTVT.

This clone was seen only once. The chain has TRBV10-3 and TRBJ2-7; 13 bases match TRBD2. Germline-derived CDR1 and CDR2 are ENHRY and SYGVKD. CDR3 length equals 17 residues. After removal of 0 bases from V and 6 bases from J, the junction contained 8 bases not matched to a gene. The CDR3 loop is CAISESGLAGKGGEQYF. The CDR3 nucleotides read TGTGCCATCAGTGAGTCGGGACTAGCGGGAAAAGGCGGCGAGCAGTACTTC.

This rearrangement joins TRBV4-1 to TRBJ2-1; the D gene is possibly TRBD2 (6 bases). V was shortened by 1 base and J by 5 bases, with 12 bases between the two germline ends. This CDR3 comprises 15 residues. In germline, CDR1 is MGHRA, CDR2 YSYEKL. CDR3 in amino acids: CASSQVQLAHNEQFF. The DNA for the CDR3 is TGCGCCAGCAGCCAAGTACAACTAGCCCACAATGAGCAGTTCTTC.

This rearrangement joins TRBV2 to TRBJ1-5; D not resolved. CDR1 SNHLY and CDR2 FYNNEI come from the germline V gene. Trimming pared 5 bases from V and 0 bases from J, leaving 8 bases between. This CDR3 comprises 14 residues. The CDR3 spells CASSNGYSNQPQHF. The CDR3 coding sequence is TGTGCCAGCAGTAATGGGTATAGCAATCAGCCCCAGCATTTT. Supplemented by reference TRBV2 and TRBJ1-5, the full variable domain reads EPEVTQTPSHQVTQMGQEVILRCVPISNHLYFYWYRQILGQKVEFLVSFYNNEISEKSEIFDDQFSVERPDGSNFTLKIRSTKLEDSAMYFCASSNGYSNQPQHFGDGTRLSIL.

The CDR3 sequence: CASSLVSQGAGYTF. In nucleotides, the CDR3 is TGCGCCAGCAGCTTGGTCTCGCAGGGGGCAGGCTACACCTTC. This chain connects TRBV5-1 to TRBJ1-2, with TRBD1 matching over 8 bases. The germline V gene encodes CDR1 SGHRS and CDR2 YFSETQ. This CDR3 region has 14 residues. J lost 8 bases, V lost 0 bases, and 6 bases had no gene match.

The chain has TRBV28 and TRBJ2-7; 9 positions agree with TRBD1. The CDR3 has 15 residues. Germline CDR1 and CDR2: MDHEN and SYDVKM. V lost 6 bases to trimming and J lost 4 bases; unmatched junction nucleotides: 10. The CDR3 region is CASRTSGTGRYEQYF. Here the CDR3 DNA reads TGTGCCAGCAGGACCTCTGGGACAGGGAGATACGAGCAGTACTTC.

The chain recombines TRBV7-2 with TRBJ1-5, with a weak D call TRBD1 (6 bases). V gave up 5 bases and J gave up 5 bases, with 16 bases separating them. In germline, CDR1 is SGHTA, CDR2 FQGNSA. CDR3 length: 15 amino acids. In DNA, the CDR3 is TGTGCCAGCAGCCCCCAATTGGGGGCGCATCAGCCCCAGCATTTT. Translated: CASSPQLGAHQPQHF.

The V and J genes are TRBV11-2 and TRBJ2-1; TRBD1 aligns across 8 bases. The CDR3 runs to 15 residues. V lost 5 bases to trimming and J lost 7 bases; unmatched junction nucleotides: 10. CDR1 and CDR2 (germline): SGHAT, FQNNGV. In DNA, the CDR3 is TGTGCCAGCAGCAGTAGACAGGGGCAGGGGAATGAGCAGTTCTTC. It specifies CASSSRQGQGNEQFF.

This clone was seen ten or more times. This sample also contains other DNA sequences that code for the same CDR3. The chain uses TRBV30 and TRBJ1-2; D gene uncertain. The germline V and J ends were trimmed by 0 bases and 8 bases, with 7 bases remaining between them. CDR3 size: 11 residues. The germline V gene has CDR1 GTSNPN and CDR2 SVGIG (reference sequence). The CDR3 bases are TGTGCCTGGAGTGTAATGGGGGGCTACACCTTC. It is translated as CAWSVMGGYTF.

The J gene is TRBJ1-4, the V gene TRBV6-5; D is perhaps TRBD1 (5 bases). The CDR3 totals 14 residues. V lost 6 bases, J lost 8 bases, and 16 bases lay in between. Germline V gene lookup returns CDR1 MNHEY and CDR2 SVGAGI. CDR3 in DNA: TGTGCCAGCAGCCTCTCGGGGGTAGGGGAAAAACTGTTTTTT. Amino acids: CASSLSGVGEKLFF.

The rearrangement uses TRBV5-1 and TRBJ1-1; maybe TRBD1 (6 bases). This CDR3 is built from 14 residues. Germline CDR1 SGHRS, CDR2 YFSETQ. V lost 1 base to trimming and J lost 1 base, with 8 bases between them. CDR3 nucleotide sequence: TGCGCCAGCAGCTTGTTAGGGGGGAACACTGAAGCTTTCTTT. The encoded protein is CASSLLGGNTEAFF.

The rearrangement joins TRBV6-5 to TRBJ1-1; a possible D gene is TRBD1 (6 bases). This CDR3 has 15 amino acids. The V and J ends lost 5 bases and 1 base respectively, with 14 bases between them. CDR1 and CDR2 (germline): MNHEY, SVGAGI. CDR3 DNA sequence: TGTGCCAGCAGTAGACCAGGGGTGACGAACACTGAAGCTTTCTTT. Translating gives CASSRPGVTNTEAFF.

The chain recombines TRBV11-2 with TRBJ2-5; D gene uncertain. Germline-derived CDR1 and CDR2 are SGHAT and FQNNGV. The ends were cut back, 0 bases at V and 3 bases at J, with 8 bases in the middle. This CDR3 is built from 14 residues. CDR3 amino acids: CASSLDRSKETQYF. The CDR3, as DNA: TGTGCCAGCAGCTTAGACAGGAGCAAAGAGACCCAGTACTTC. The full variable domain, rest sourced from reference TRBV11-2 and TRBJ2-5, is EAGVAQSPRYKIIEKRQSVAFWCNPISGHATLYWYQQILGQGPKLLIQFQNNGVVDDSQLPKDRFSAERLKGVDSTLKIQPAKLEDSAVYLCASSLDRSKETQYFGPGTRLLVL.

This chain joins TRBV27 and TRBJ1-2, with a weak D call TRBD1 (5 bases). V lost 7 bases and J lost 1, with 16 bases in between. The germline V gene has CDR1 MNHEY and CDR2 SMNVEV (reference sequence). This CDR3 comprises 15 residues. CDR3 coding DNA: TGTGCCAGCACCTTTCAATGGGGGTTTAACTATGGCTACACCTTC. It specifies CASTFQWGFNYGYTF.

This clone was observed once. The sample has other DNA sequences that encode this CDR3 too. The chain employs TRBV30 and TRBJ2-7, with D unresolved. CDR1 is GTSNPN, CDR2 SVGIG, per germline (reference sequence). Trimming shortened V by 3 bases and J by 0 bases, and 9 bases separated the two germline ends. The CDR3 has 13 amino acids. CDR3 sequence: CAWRIGSSYEQYF. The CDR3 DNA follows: TGTGCCTGGAGGATTGGTAGCTCCTACGAGCAGTACTTC.

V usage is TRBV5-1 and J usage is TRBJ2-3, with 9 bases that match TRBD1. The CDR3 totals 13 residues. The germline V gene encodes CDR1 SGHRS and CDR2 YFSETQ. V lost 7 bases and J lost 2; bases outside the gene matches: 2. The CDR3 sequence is CASGTGNTDTQYF. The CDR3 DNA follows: TGCGCCAGCGGGACAGGGAACACAGATACGCAGTATTTT.

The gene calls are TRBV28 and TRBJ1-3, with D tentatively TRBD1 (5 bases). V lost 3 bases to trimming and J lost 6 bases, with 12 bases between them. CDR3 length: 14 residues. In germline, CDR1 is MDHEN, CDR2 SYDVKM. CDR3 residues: CASSLAGLENTIYF. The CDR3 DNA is TGTGCCAGCAGTTTGGCAGGGCTAGAAAACACCATATATTTT.

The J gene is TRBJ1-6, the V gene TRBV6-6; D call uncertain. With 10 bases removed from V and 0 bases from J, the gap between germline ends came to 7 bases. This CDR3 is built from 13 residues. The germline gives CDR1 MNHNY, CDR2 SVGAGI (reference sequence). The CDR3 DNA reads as TGTGCCACCTGTAGCTCCTATAATTCACCCCTCCACTTT. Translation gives CATCSSYNSPLHF.

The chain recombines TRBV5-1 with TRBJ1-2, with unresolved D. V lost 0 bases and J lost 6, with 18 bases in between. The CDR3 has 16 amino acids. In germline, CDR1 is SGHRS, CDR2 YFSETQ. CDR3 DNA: TGCGCCAGCAGCTTGGAGACCTACTTAGTAAGGGATGGCTACACCTTC. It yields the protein CASSLETYLVRDGYTF.